These 17 T cell receptor beta chains originate from one sample sequenced in a study of T cell responses to AZD1222 COVID-19 vaccine. TCRdb's copy holds only in-frame clones and misses some; the assay was immunoSEQ multiplex PCR. Among approximately 120,000 clones listed, about 88% were seen once. The source material was peripheral blood, sampled on day 0 of AZD1222 vaccination. These receptor sequences come from an adult in good health.

The chain has TRBV6-5 and TRBJ1-3; D is perhaps TRBD1 (6 bases). The germline gives CDR1 MNHEY, CDR2 SVGAGI. The CDR3 covers 15 residues. V lost 2 bases and J lost 4, with 12 bases in between. CDR3 in amino acids: CASSYASQGGNTIYF. For the CDR3, the DNA is TGTGCCAGCAGTTACGCCAGCCAGGGGGGAAACACCATATATTTT.

The V call is TRBV3-1 (or the pseudogene TRBV3-2), the J call TRBJ1-3, with D unresolved. CDR3 length equals 14 residues. CDR1 LGHDT and CDR2 YNNKEL come from the germline V gene (reference sequence). Trimming left V 0 bases short and J 4 bases short, with 7 bases between. DNA of the CDR3: TGTGCCAGCAGCCAAGAAAACGTCGGAAACACCATATATTTT. Amino acids: CASSQENVGNTIYF.

The V and J genes are TRBV30 and TRBJ1-2; D remains unclear. V lost 0 bases and J 4 bases, leaving 12 bases between the germline ends. The CDR3 has 14 amino acids. The germline gives CDR1 GTSNPN, CDR2 SVGIG (reference sequence). Written as DNA, the CDR3 is TGTGCCTGGAGTGTATTAAGACGGACCTATGGCTACACCTTC. This sequence encodes CAWSVLRRTYGYTF.

The gene calls are TRBV4-2 and TRBJ1-5, with D maybe TRBD1 (5 bases). Per germline, CDR1 LGHNA and CDR2 YNFKEQ. V lost 10 bases and J lost 0, with 16 bases in between. CDR3 length: 15 amino acids. In nucleotides, the CDR3 is TGTGCCACCAGGGAGACAGTCTATAGCAATCAGCCCCAGCATTTT. Its protein product is CATRETVYSNQPQHF.

This clone was found once. The chain carries TRBV5-1 and TRBJ2-5, with a possible D match to TRBD1 (6 bases). CDR3 length: 14 amino acids. Germline CDR1 SGHRS, CDR2 YFSETQ. Deletions cut 2 bases from V and 4 bases from J, with 12 bases between. CDR3 protein: CASSLKGDVETQYF. The CDR3 coding sequence is TGCGCCAGCAGCTTAAAGGGGGACGTAGAGACCCAGTACTTC. Together with reference TRBV5-1 and TRBJ2-5, the CDR3 gives the full variable domain: KAGVTQTPRYLIKTRGQQVTLSCSPISGHRSVSWYQQTPGQGLQFLFEYFSETQRNKGNFPGRFSGRQFSNSRSEMNVSTLELGDSALYLCASSLKGDVETQYFGPGTRLLVL.

V is TRBV27 and J is TRBJ1-6; D unresolved. The CDR3 totals 14 residues. Germline CDR1 MNHEY, CDR2 SMNVEV (reference sequence). Trimming removed 4 bases at V and 7 bases at J, with 11 bases between. The CDR3 bases are TGTGCCAGCAGTTCCCCACAGCGAAATTCACCCCTCCACTTT. Its protein is CASSSPQRNSPLHF.

The chain employs TRBV3-1 (or the pseudogene TRBV3-2) and TRBJ2-1, with D possibly being TRBD2 (5 bases). The CDR3 length is 14 residues. Per germline, CDR1 LGHDT and CDR2 YNNKEL (reference sequence). Trimming pared 1 base from V and 9 bases from J, leaving 13 bases between. CDR3 in amino acids: CASSQGAGVSEQFF. The CDR3 nucleotides read TGTGCCAGCAGCCAAGGAGCCGGGGTCAGTGAGCAGTTCTTC.

This clone has just a few counts. The J gene is TRBJ1-4, the V gene TRBV7-9; D is uncertain. This CDR3 has 15 residues. The V and J ends lost 6 bases and 5 bases respectively, with 16 bases between them. Germline loops: CDR1 SEHNR, CDR2 FQNEAQ (reference sequence). The CDR3 loop reads CASSLGTSENEKLFF. CDR3 nucleotides: TGTGCCAGCAGTCTAGGCACTTCCGAGAATGAAAAACTGTTTTTT.

This chain joins TRBV6-5 and TRBJ1-2; D not resolved. Per germline, CDR1 MNHEY and CDR2 SVGAGI. V was pared by 10 bases and J by 4 bases, with 13 bases between. This CDR3 contains 12 residues. The CDR3 nucleotides are TGTGCCACCTCAAGAGGTCCCTATGGCTACACCTTC. It yields the protein CATSRGPYGYTF.

The V gene is TRBV15, the J gene TRBJ1-3, with D possibly matching TRBD1 (5 bases). Trimming took 1 base from V and 0 from J, leaving 10 bases between them. The CDR3 sequence is 16 residues long. Germline V gene sequence: CDR1 LNHNV, CDR2 YYDKDF (reference sequence). The CDR3 DNA sequence: TGTGCCACCAGCAGAGTCAGGGCCGACTCTGGAAACACCATATATTTT. Protein sequence: CATSRVRADSGNTIYF.

The chain recombines TRBV7-2 with TRBJ2-1; D might be TRBD2 (5 bases). The CDR3 length is 15 residues. V dropped 3 bases and J dropped 6 bases, with 15 bases sitting between them. Germline loops: CDR1 SGHTA, CDR2 FQGNSA. Written as DNA, the CDR3 is TGTGCCAGCAGCTTGGGGAGTGACCTCCCCAATGAGCAGTTCTTC. It codes for CASSLGSDLPNEQFF.

CDR3 in amino acids: CASSLLVVDEAFF. In nucleotides, the CDR3 is TGTGCCAGCAGCTTACTTGTGGTAGATGAAGCTTTCTTT. This chain joins TRBV11-1 and TRBJ1-1; no firm D call. This CDR3 has 13 residues. V lost 2 bases and J 7 bases, leaving 11 bases between the germline ends. Germline V lookup: CDR1 SGHAT, CDR2 FQDESV (reference sequence).

The chain links TRBV7-9 to TRBJ1-1, with 12 nucleotides matching TRBD1. There are 16 residues in the CDR3. V lost 5 bases and J lost 1; bases outside the gene matches: 5. Germline V gene sequence: CDR1 SEHNR, CDR2 FQNEAQ (reference sequence). The CDR3: CASSRGQGAGNTEAFF. The CDR3 DNA is TGTGCCAGCAGCCGGGGACAGGGGGCAGGGAACACTGAAGCTTTCTTT.

The chain links TRBV7-3 to TRBJ2-2, with D tentatively TRBD2 (5 bases). This CDR3 is built from 17 residues. Trimming took 1 base from V and 7 from J, leaving 19 bases between them. CDR1 is SGHTA, CDR2 FQGTGA, per germline. The CDR3, as DNA: TGTGCCAGCAGCTTAATGACGCGGACTCCGAGCGGCGGGGAGCTGTTTTTT. The encoded protein is CASSLMTRTPSGGELFF.

The chain couples TRBV28 to TRBJ1-2; maybe TRBD1 (6 bases). The V gene's germline CDR1 is MDHEN and CDR2 SYDVKM. The V gene lost 0 bases and the J gene lost 8 bases, with 16 bases spanning the gap. The CDR3 has 15 residues. The DNA of the CDR3 is TGTGCCAGCAGTTTATGGATGGGCAGGGGTGTAGGCTACACCTTC. Amino acid sequence: CASSLWMGRGVGYTF.

This clone was seen a few times. This chain uses TRBV9 with TRBJ2-7; D is ambiguous. The V gene lost 4 bases and the J gene lost 5 bases, with 7 bases spanning the gap. This CDR3 region has 11 residues. Germline-derived CDR1 and CDR2 are SGDLS and YYNGEE. CDR3 protein: CASSRWDEQYF. The DNA of the CDR3 is TGTGCCAGCAGCCGATGGGACGAGCAGTACTTC.

The chain employs TRBV19 and TRBJ2-1; 8 bases are a match to TRBD2. The CDR3 has 19 amino acids. Losses at the gene ends were 0 bases for V and 1 base for J; bases not matched to a gene: 11. CDR1 and CDR2 from the germline V gene are LNHDA and SQIVND (reference sequence). DNA of the CDR3: TGTGCCAGTAGTATAGATGAGGCGGGAGGATTGAATTCCTACAATGAGCAGTTCTTC. Amino acids: CASSIDEAGGLNSYNEQFF.